The 10 T cell receptor beta chains below come from one sample, sequenced in a study of blood T cells in healthy people across ages (dated by TCRdb to between 2014 and 2017). The library was made by 5' RACE. The second PCR ran for roughly 7 to 12 cycles and used a J-beta primer mix along with a sample-barcoded 5' primer. The public reads were reanalyzed by TCRdb: fastp trimming at Q25, MiXCR alignment, in-frame beta chains only. Each entry merges the rows of one CDR3 protein and shows their most common DNA and genes. The sample records 1.5 million to 2 million distinct CDR3 sequences, 35% to 50% of which are singletons. The biggest ten clones account for under 30% of the sample. Material: blood. These receptors came from a human donor in good health.

The CDR3 coding sequence is TGTGCCAGCAGCTCGTACTACAGGGATCAGCCCCAGCATTTT. Encoded protein: CASSSYYRDQPQHF. The chain links TRBV7-8 to TRBJ1-5; a weak D match, TRBD1 (6 bases). Germline V gene data show CDR1 as SGHVS and CDR2 as FQNEAQ. CDR3 length equals 14 residues. The V and J ends lost 4 bases and 5 bases respectively, with 12 bases between them. Supplemented by reference TRBV7-8 and TRBJ1-5, the full variable domain reads GAGVSQSPRYKVAKRGQDVALRCDPISGHVSLFWYQQALGQGPEFLTYFQNEAQLDKSGLPSDRFFAERPEGSVSTLKIQRTQQEDSAVYLCASSSYYRDQPQHFGDGTRLSIL.

This clonotype showed up just once. V is TRBV29-1 and J is TRBJ2-3; 11 positions agree with TRBD2. Per the germline V gene, CDR1 is SQVTM and CDR2 is ANQGSEA. The CDR3 sequence is 16 residues long. Germline trimming cut 0 bases from V and 2 bases from J; bases unmatched to any gene: 4. The CDR3 coding sequence is TGCAGCGTTGAAGAAGGGACTAGCGGAATCACAGATACGCAGTATTTT. Translation gives CSVEEGTSGITDTQYF.

The rearrangement joins TRBV7-2 to TRBJ2-5; 7 positions agree with TRBD2. This CDR3 region has 15 residues. CDR1 is SGHTA and CDR2 is FQGNSA in the germline V gene. Losses at the gene ends were 4 bases for V and 2 bases for J; bases not matched to a gene: 7. CDR3 nucleotides: TGTGCCAGCAGCTCAACCGGGACTACTCAAGAGACCCAGTACTTC. It yields the protein CASSSTGTTQETQYF. Using reference TRBV7-2 and TRBJ2-5 for the parts outside the CDR3, the full variable domain is GAGVSQSPSNKVTEKGKDVELRCDPISGHTALYWYRQSLGQGLEFLIYFQGNSAPDKSGLPSDRFSAERTGGSVSTLTIQRTQQEDSAVYLCASSSTGTTQETQYFGPGTRLLVL.

The chain joins TRBV7-9 to TRBJ2-5, with TRBD1 matching over 10 bases. The CDR3 covers 17 residues. Trimming took 7 bases from V and 5 from J; bases not matched to a gene: 16. From germline, CDR1 is SEHNR and CDR2 FQNEAQ (reference sequence). The CDR3 coding sequence is TGTGCCAGCAACTCAGGAGTGGGACAGGGGCCTTGGGAGACCCAGTACTTC. Translating it yields CASNSGVGQGPWETQYF.

This clonotype occurred many times. The chain combines TRBV4-1 with TRBJ1-4, with D perhaps matching TRBD1 (5 bases). Per germline, CDR1 MGHRA and CDR2 YSYEKL. V was cut by 2 bases and J by 7 bases, with 17 bases left in between. The CDR3 covers 16 residues. The CDR3 sequence: CASSQREGQGGEKLFF. CDR3 DNA: TGCGCCAGCAGCCAACGGGAGGGGCAGGGAGGTGAAAAACTGTTTTTT.

CDR3 nucleotides: TGTGCCAGCTCCCTGGTAGATGGTGGCTACACCTTC. The encoded protein is CASSLVDGGYTF. The V and J genes are TRBV12-3 or TRBV12-4 and TRBJ1-2, with D uncertain. CDR3 length: 12 residues. Deletions cut 8 bases from V and 7 bases from J, with 14 bases between.

J is TRBJ2-7 and V is TRBV4-1; tentatively, D is TRBD1 or TRBD2 (5 bases each). Trimming removed 4 bases at V and 2 bases at J, with 21 bases between. Germline V gene sequence: CDR1 MGHRA, CDR2 YSYEKL. The CDR3 runs 17 residues. CDR3 nucleotides: TGCGCCAGCAGCCGTATAACTGTCGGGACCGCCGCCTACGAGCAGTACTTC. Protein: CASSRITVGTAAYEQYF.

The chain employs TRBV5-1 and TRBJ2-3; 8 bases map to TRBD2. The CDR3 length is 14 residues. Germline V gene lookup returns CDR1 SGHRS and CDR2 YFSETQ. V was pared by 4 bases and J by 2 bases, with 3 bases of the junction left unmatched. The CDR3 nucleotides read TGCGCCAGCAGCCCGGGGGGGTTCACAGATACGCAGTATTTT. It is translated as CASSPGGFTDTQYF.

The chain combines TRBV12-3 or TRBV12-4 with TRBJ2-2; D unclear. The CDR3 runs to 16 residues. Trimming stripped 1 base from V and 2 bases from J, with 11 bases between. CDR3 bases: TGTGCCAGCAGTTTAGTACCCGCAACAAACACCGGGGAGCTGTTTTTT. Translation gives CASSLVPATNTGELFF.

This rearrangement joins TRBV7-2 to TRBJ1-6; D might be TRBD1 (6 bases). Trimming left V 3 bases short and J 7 bases short, with 13 bases between. Germline assignment: CDR1 SGHTA and CDR2 FQGNSA. This CDR3 spans 15 amino acids. The CDR3 DNA follows: TGTGCCAGCAGCTTGAACAGGGTTCCGAATTCACCCCTCCACTTT. It encodes CASSLNRVPNSPLHF.